This T cell receptor (beta chain) was found in a study of glioma-infiltrating T cells after dendritic cell vaccination (dated by TCRdb to the mid-2010s). At the level of the whole study: A cohort of 15 or so glioblastoma patients from Phase I and II dendritic cell vaccination trials was included, of whom 9 were newly diagnosed and 6 had recurrent disease. The vaccine was prepared from monocyte-derived dendritic cells that were cultured for 6 to 7 days with IL-4 and GM-CSF and then pulsed overnight with autologous tumor lysate. TCR sequencing metrics, including TIL content and tumor-blood repertoire overlap, were correlated with survival after dendritic cell vaccination. Deep sequencing of TCR beta CDR3 regions was used to quantify tumor-infiltrating lymphocyte content and compare tumor and blood repertoires in dendritic cell-vaccinated glioblastoma patients. Each patient was given three intradermal dendritic cell vaccine injections, spaced two weeks apart, in the arm below the axilla. Between about 2003 and 2012, patients were given autologous tumor lysate-pulsed dendritic cell vaccination. Broad study findings and their caveats: Longer time to progression and overall survival after dendritic cell vaccination were predicted by higher estimated pretreatment TIL content. The response model built on TCR overlap across three groups was characterized as speculative, with prospective validation still needed. TCR clonality showed no direct relationship with survival, which suggests that a diverse polyclonal response may be important. The cohort was small and heterogeneous, with few patients having full blood and tumor sets and even fewer initial-recurrent tumor pairs.

The time point label on this specimen signifies: after dendritic cell vaccination, including at tumor progression/relapse. To be selected, patients needed enough residual fresh-frozen tumor tissue and more than two years of available survival data. Molecular status otherwise varied across the glioblastoma patients, but none of them carried an isocitrate dehydrogenase mutation. PBMC were collected before vaccination, two weeks after the third vaccination, and at tumor progression if tumor progression occurred. Genomic DNA was extracted with the Qiagen DNeasy Blood extraction Kit. CDR1 and CDR2, looked up from the germline V gene (reference sequence), are LNHDA and SQIVND. The V end loses 4 bases and the J end loses 2 bases, and a stretch of 12 bases separates them. The CDR3, from cysteine to phenylalanine, totals 15 residues. Of all the DNA, just the CDR3 is kept, 45 bases in frame from base 1. Using the immunoSEQ assay, TCRB CDR3 regions were amplified from 2 micrograms of genomic DNA, or from all available DNA when less than that was on hand. For multiplex PCR, 60 forward primers for TCR V beta segments and 13 reverse primers for J beta segments were used. To estimate reads per starting template, synthetic control templates were spiked into each sample at limiting dilution. The Illumina HiSeq System generated sequencing reads of 87 bp. The authors processed their data as follows. PCR and sequencing errors were removed by merging closely related sequences with a nearest neighbor algorithm. TCR overlap was defined as the percentage of unique tumor TCR beta sequences that were also present in the same patient's peripheral blood. Sourced from immuneACCESS, this table was stored by TCRdb with only in-frame sequences that have V and J called. A share of the clones is absent; for the studies checked, an unresolved V gene accounts for under half, and the remainder has no known explanation. That table is the source of V, J and clone size, and D and trimming were worked out from the DNA. Present in this sample are 100,000 or so clones, around 90% of which were seen just once. Around 2.6% of the sample goes to the ten largest clones.

On this clone itself: Its antigen remains unidentified. No clone much larger than this one lies a single base away; base qualities are absent.

The material was blood, obtained after dendritic cell vaccination. The rearrangement combines TRBV19 with TRBJ1-3; the D gene cannot be named for sure. The clonotype comes from a human donor with glioblastoma. The CDR3 region reads CASSKQSSPGNTIYF. The DNA sequence is as follows: TGTGCCAGTAGTAAACAGTCCTCCCCTGGAAACACCATATATTTT.